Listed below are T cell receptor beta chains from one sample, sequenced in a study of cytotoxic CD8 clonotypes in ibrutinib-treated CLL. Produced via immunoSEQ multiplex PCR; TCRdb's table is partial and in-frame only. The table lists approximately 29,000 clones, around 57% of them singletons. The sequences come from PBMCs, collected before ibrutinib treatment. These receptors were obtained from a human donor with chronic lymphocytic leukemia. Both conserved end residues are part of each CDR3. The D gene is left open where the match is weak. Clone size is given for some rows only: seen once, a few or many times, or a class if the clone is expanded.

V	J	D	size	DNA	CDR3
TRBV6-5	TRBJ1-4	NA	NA	TGTGCCAGCAGTTACTCGTTTGTGGACAGAAAAGAAAAACTGTTTTTT	CASSYSFVDRKEKLFF
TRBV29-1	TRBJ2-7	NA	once	TGCAGCGTTGTGAACAGGGGTGGAGGGGAGCAGTACTTC	CSVVNRGGGEQYF
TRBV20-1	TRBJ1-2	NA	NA	TGCAGTGCTAGGTTCGGCTATGGCTACACCTTC	CSARFGYGYTF
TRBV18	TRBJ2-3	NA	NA	TGTGCCAGCTCAGCGGGCAGGGCCTTGTTGGATACGCAGTATTTT	CASSAGRALLDTQYF
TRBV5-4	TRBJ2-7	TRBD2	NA	TGTGCCAGCAGCACCGGGACTAGCGGATCCCTAGGCGAGCAGTACTTC	CASSTGTSGSLGEQYF
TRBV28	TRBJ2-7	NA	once	TGTGCCAGCAGATCCCTCGGACGGGCTTACGAGCAGTACTTC	CASRSLGRAYEQYF
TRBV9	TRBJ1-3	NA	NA	TGTGCCAGCAGCGGTGATGGAAACACCATATATTTT	CASSGDGNTIYF
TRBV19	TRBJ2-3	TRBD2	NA	TGTGCCAGTAGAACAGGACTAGGCTCAGATACGCAGTATTTT	CASRTGLGSDTQYF
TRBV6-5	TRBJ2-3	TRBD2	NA	TGTGCCAGCAGTTACGCGGGACTAGGCACAGATACGCAGTATTTT	CASSYAGLGTDTQYF
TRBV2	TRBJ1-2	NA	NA	TGTGCCAGCACCCCCCAATCTGGGACCTTCTATGGCTACACCTTC	CASTPQSGTFYGYTF
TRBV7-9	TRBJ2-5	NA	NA	TGTGCCAGCAGCCCCCGGGGTACCGCCCTGGAGACCCAGTACTTC	CASSPRGTALETQYF
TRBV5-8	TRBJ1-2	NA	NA	TGTGCCAGCACCGACCTGACGCCTTTGACAGACGGCTACACCTTC	CASTDLTPLTDGYTF
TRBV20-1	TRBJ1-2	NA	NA	TGCAGTGCCGCCGGGAGCTATGGCTACACCTTC	CSAAGSYGYTF
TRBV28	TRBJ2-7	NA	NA	TGTGCCAGCAGTTTTGGGGGACAAATAGGCTACGAGCAGTACTTC	CASSFGGQIGYEQYF
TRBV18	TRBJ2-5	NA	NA	TGTGCCAGCTCACCACCGTCGGGGGTAGAGACCCAGTACTTC	CASSPPSGVETQYF
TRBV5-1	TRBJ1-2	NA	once	TGCGCCAGCAGCGTCACGGGGGCAAACTATGGCTACACCTTC	CASSVTGANYGYTF
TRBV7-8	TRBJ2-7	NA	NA	TGTGCCAGCACCCACTCCGCGGGCTCCTACGAGCAGTACTTC	CASTHSAGSYEQYF
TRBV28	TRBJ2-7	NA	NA	TGTGCCAGCAGTTTATTGGGGGGAGCGGTCTCGCTCGAGCAGTACTTC	CASSLLGGAVSLEQYF
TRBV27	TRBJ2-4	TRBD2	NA	TGTGCCAGCAGTCCCCGGACTAGCGGGAGGACGGGCATTCAGTACTTC	CASSPRTSGRTGIQYF
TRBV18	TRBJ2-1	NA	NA	TGTGCCAGCTCACCCCTAGCCGTCCTTTACAATGAGCAGTTCTTC	CASSPLAVLYNEQFF
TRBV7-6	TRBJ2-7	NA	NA	TGTGCCAGCAGCTTAGGCACTCCACAGGGTCCATACGAGCAGTACTTC	CASSLGTPQGPYEQYF
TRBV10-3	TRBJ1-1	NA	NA	TGTGCTAATTCAGGTGCGAACACTGAAGCTTTCTTT	CANSGANTEAFF
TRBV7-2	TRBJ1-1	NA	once	TGTGCCAGCAGCCCCCGGCGCAACACTGAAGCTTTCTTT	CASSPRRNTEAFF
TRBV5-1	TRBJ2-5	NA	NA	TGCGCCAGCACCCACCAGGGAGGAAGCGAGACCCAGTACTTC	CASTHQGGSETQYF
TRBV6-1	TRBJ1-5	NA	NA	TGTGCCAGCAGTGAAGCTATAAGCAATCAGCCCCAGCATTTT	CASSEAISNQPQHF
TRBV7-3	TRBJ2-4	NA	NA	TGTGCCAGCCGGGGGGAGCCACAGGGGTTAACCAAAAACATTCAGTACTTC	CASRGEPQGLTKNIQYF
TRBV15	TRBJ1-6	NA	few	TGTGCCACCAGCAGAGACCCCGGTAATTCACCCCTCCACTTT	CATSRDPGNSPLHF
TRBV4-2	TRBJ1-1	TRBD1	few	TGTGCCAGCAGCCAAGGGGTACAGGGGGTCGCCGAAGCTTTCTTT	CASSQGVQGVAEAFF
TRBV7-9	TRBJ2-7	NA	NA	TGTGCCAGCAGTTCGGCAACCCACGGGCGGGAGCAGTACTTC	CASSSATHGREQYF
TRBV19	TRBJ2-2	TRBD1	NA	TGTGCCAGTAGTTCACCGGGACAGGGGACCGGGGAGCTGTTTTTT	CASSSPGQGTGELFF
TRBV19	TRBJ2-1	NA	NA	TGTGCCAGTAGTATAGACACGAGCTCCTACAATGAGCAGTTCTTC	CASSIDTSSYNEQFF
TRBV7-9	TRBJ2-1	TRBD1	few	TGTGCCAGCAGCTTGGGGACAGGGTATAACAATGAGCAGTTCTTC	CASSLGTGYNNEQFF
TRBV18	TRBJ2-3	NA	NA	TGTGCCAGCTCGGCCGGGCCGGGGACAGATACGCAGTATTTT	CASSAGPGTDTQYF
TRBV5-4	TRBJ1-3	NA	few	TGTGCCAGCAGCTTGGAGTCAGGAAACACCATATATTTT	CASSLESGNTIYF
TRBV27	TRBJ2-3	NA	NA	TGTGCCAGCGGGCACACAGATACGCAGTATTTT	CASGHTDTQYF
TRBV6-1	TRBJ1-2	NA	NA	TGTGCCAGCGGACCGGGACGCGACTATGGCTACACCTTC	CASGPGRDYGYTF
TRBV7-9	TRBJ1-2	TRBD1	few	TGTGCCAGCAGCTCCTCCAAACGGGACAGGGCGAGCTATGGCTACACCTTC	CASSSSKRDRASYGYTF
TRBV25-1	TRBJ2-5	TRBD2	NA	TGTGCCAGCAGGGGGCGGGAGGTTCTAGAGACCCAGTACTTC	CASRGREVLETQYF
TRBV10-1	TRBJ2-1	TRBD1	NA	TGCGCCAGCAGCGAATCCGGGACAGGGGAATACAATGAGCAGTTCTTC	CASSESGTGEYNEQFF
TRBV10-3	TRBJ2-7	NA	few	TGTGCCATCGGAGGGTACGAGCAGTACTTC	CAIGGYEQYF
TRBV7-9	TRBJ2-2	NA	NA	TGTGCCAGCAGGCAGGGCTCGAACACCGGGGAGCTGTTTTTT	CASRQGSNTGELFF
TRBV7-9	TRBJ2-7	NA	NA	TGTGCCAGCACAAGATGGGGCGAGCAGTACTTC	CASTRWGEQYF